These 21 T cell receptor beta chains were all obtained from the same sample, sequenced in a study of shared clonotypes between healthy human individuals. Cells designated naive CD8 were CD45RO-negative and were positively selected for CCR7, with terminally differentiated effector memory CD45RA+ cells excluded. The assay was immunoSEQ multiplex PCR, and TCRdb's table has in-frame clones only and misses some. The sample yields 2 million or so clones, about 95% seen once. The source material was naive CD8+ T cells sorted from blood. These receptors were obtained from a man between 18 and 29 years old in good health.

This chain joins TRBV7-6 and TRBJ2-7, with 13 bases matching TRBD2. The CDR3 is 17 amino acids. V was clipped by 1 base and J by 3 bases; unmatched bases: 6. Germline V gene sequence: CDR1 SGHVS, CDR2 FNYEAQ. CDR3 sequence (DNA): TGTGCCAGCAGCTTAGAGGGGGGACTAGCGGGGCGCTACGAGCAGTACTTC. The encoded protein is CASSLEGGLAGRYEQYF.

The genes are TRBV7-3 and TRBJ1-3; 7 bases are shared with TRBD1. Per the germline V gene, CDR1 is SGHTA and CDR2 is FQGTGA. With V trimmed by 5 bases and J by 2 bases, 9 bases remained unmatched. This CDR3 spans 16 amino acids. The CDR3, as DNA: TGTGCCAGCAGCCCCCTACCAGGGGGGCCTGGAAACACCATATATTTT. Translation gives CASSPLPGGPGNTIYF.

The chain joins TRBV5-8 to TRBJ1-4; D call uncertain. CDR1 SGHTS and CDR2 YDEGEE come from the germline V gene. The CDR3 is 16 residues long. V lost 1 base and J lost 5, with 15 bases in between. CDR3 sequence reads: CASSLPRPGYNEKLFF. Here the CDR3 DNA reads TGTGCCAGCAGCTTGCCCCGACCAGGATACAATGAAAAACTGTTTTTT.

A remark on this clone: Other DNA sequences from this sample encode an identical CDR3 as well. This chain joins TRBV2 and TRBJ2-3; possible D gene TRBD2, 6 bases. Germline V CDR1 and CDR2: SNHLY, FYNNEI. The CDR3 covers 15 residues. V was pared by 1 base and J by 1 base, with 9 bases between. CDR3: CASSEGPGGTDTQYF. CDR3 nucleotide sequence: TGTGCCAGCAGTGAAGGGCCGGGAGGCACAGATACGCAGTATTTT.

The chain recombines TRBV7-9 with TRBJ1-4, with 8 bases that match TRBD1. Germline loops: CDR1 SEHNR, CDR2 FQNEAQ (reference sequence). The CDR3 sequence is 13 residues long. J was trimmed by 11 bases and V by 3 bases; bases with no gene match: 5. DNA of the CDR3: TGTGCCAGCAGCTTCCCAGGGGGCGGGAAACTGTTTTTT. Encoded protein: CASSFPGGGKLFF.

The gene calls are TRBV5-6 and TRBJ1-4, with a weak D call TRBD1 (6 bases). Germline V gene data show CDR1 as SGHDT and CDR2 as YYEEEE. With 3 bases removed from V and 7 bases from J, the gap between germline ends came to 10 bases. The CDR3 totals 13 residues. CDR3: CASSSGQSEKLFF. The DNA of the CDR3 is TGTGCCAGCAGCTCGGGACAAAGTGAAAAACTGTTTTTT.

The genes are TRBV5-6 and TRBJ2-1; unclear D gene. The CDR3 is 13 residues long. The germline V and J ends were trimmed by 4 bases and 7 bases, with 12 bases remaining between them. Germline loops: CDR1 SGHDT, CDR2 YYEEEE. The CDR3 coding sequence is TGTGCCAGCAGCCCGGAGATGAGAAATGAGCAGTTCTTC. It specifies CASSPEMRNEQFF. Looking up the rest from reference TRBV5-6 and TRBJ2-1 gives the full variable domain: DAGVTQSPTHLIKTRGQQVTLRCSPKSGHDTVSWYQQALGQGPQFIFQYYEEEERQRGNFPDRFSGHQFPNYSSELNVNALLLGDSALYLCASSPEMRNEQFFGPGTRLTVL.

The chain links TRBV5-6 to TRBJ2-1; D is unresolved. This CDR3 spans 13 amino acids. V lost 2 bases, J lost 1 base, and 4 bases lay in between. The germline V gene has CDR1 SGHDT and CDR2 YYEEEE. CDR3 in amino acids: CASSLRSYNEQFF. In DNA form, the CDR3 reads TGTGCCAGCAGCTTACGGTCCTACAATGAGCAGTTCTTC. The entire variable domain, with the rest obtained from reference TRBV5-6 and TRBJ2-1, is as follows: DAGVTQSPTHLIKTRGQQVTLRCSPKSGHDTVSWYQQALGQGPQFIFQYYEEEERQRGNFPDRFSGHQFPNYSSELNVNALLLGDSALYLCASSLRSYNEQFFGPGTRLTVL.

This clone was detected only once. The CDR3 here is CASSQVIPRTDTQYF. The CDR3 DNA is TGCGCCAGCAGCCAAGTAATCCCGCGCACAGATACGCAGTATTTT. This chain links TRBV4-1 with TRBJ2-3; D not certain. The germline gives CDR1 MGHRA, CDR2 YSYEKL. This CDR3 is built from 15 residues. V was clipped by 1 base and J by 1 base, with 9 bases between them.

The CDR3 DNA sequence: TGCGCCAGCAGCCCATGGATGGCAGTCAATCAGCCCCAGCATTTT. This gives the protein CASSPWMAVNQPQHF. V is TRBV4-3 and J is TRBJ1-5; the D is unclear. This CDR3 is 15 amino acids long. Trimming stripped 4 bases from V and 3 bases from J, with 13 bases between. From germline, CDR1 is LGHNA and CDR2 YSLEER.

This clone was seen a single time. This chain uses TRBV30 with TRBJ1-2; D uncertain. The CDR3 contains 14 residues. Germline assignment: CDR1 GTSNPN and CDR2 SVGIG (reference sequence). Trimming stripped 0 bases from V and 8 bases from J, with 16 bases between. The CDR3 is CAWSVSSAREGYTF. The CDR3 DNA reads TGTGCCTGGAGTGTATCCAGTGCAAGAGAGGGCTACACCTTC.

The chain joins TRBV6-5 to TRBJ1-1; no definite D call. Trimming left V 0 bases short and J 1 base short, with 12 bases between. The CDR3 loop spans 16 amino acids. CDR1 and CDR2 (germline): MNHEY, SVGAGI. This chain's CDR3 is CASSYSKGIGNTEAFF. For the CDR3, the DNA is TGTGCCAGCAGTTACTCGAAGGGTATAGGGAACACTGAAGCTTTCTTT.

The V and J genes are TRBV7-9 and TRBJ2-6, with a weak D call TRBD1 (5 bases). This CDR3 comprises 15 residues. Germline-derived CDR1 and CDR2 are SEHNR and FQNEAQ (reference sequence). V was trimmed by 5 bases and J by 1 base, leaving 9 bases between them. DNA of the CDR3: TGTGCCAGCAGCGCACCAGGGTCTGGGGCCAACGTCCTGACTTTC. Translating gives CASSAPGSGANVLTF.

The CDR3 reads CASSNQGRGPYEQYF. The CDR3 DNA is TGTGCCAGCAGCAATCAGGGGAGGGGACCCTACGAGCAGTACTTC. V and J are TRBV21-1 and TRBJ2-7; the tabulated D call, TRBD2, remains unverified against the DNA. TRBV21-1 constitutes a pseudogene. The CDR3 runs to 15 residues.

For this clone: Different DNA sequences within this sample yield the same CDR3. The rearrangement uses TRBV28 and TRBJ2-7; a weak D match, TRBD1 (6 bases). The CDR3 is made up of 14 amino acids. Per the germline V gene, CDR1 is MDHEN and CDR2 is SYDVKM. V dropped 8 bases and J dropped 0 bases, with 14 bases sitting between them. The CDR3, as DNA: TGTGCCAGCTCCCAGACAGGTAGCTCCTACGAGCAGTACTTC. Amino acid sequence: CASSQTGSSYEQYF.

The genes are TRBV5-6 and TRBJ2-3; D perhaps matches TRBD1 (6 bases). The CDR3 is made up of 17 amino acids. The germline CDR1 and CDR2 sequences are SGHDT and YYEEEE. Trimming removed 5 bases at V and 2 bases at J, with 21 bases between. CDR3 loop: CASRPDPRDTATDTQYF. The CDR3 DNA follows: TGTGCCAGCAGACCGGATCCACGGGACACCGCCACAGATACGCAGTATTTT.

This clone was recorded only once. The chain employs TRBV13 and TRBJ2-5, with 7 bases matching TRBD1. Germline V CDR1 and CDR2: PRHDT, FYEKMQ (reference sequence). CDR3 size: 14 residues. V lost 5 bases, J lost 1 base, and 4 bases stayed unmatched. This CDR3 reads CASSMGQSQETQYF. CDR3 bases: TGTGCCAGCAGCATGGGACAGTCCCAAGAGACCCAGTACTTC.

The J gene is TRBJ1-5, the V gene TRBV30, with 9 bases lining up with TRBD1. After removal of 0 bases from V and 2 bases from J, the junction contained 5 bases not matched to a gene. Germline V CDR1 and CDR2: GTSNPN, SVGIG (reference sequence). This CDR3 has 16 residues. This chain's CDR3 is CAWSVGTGSGNQPQHF. In DNA form, the CDR3 reads TGTGCCTGGAGTGTAGGGACAGGGAGTGGCAATCAGCCCCAGCATTTT.

J is TRBJ2-7 and V is TRBV2; 9 bases are shared with TRBD2. V gave up 6 bases and J gave up 2 bases; unmatched junction bases: 8. Germline V gene lookup returns CDR1 SNHLY and CDR2 FYNNEI. The length of the CDR3 is 15 residues. DNA of the CDR3: TGTGCCAGCAGCGGTTCCGGGACTAGCCCCTACGAGCAGTACTTC. Translated: CASSGSGTSPYEQYF.

In its sample, this clone was seen once. The rearrangement uses TRBV28 and TRBJ1-5; no reliable D call. V was shortened by 2 bases and J by 6 bases, with 14 bases between the two germline ends. Germline CDR1 reads MDHEN; CDR2 reads SYDVKM. The CDR3 runs 15 residues. CDR3 sequence (DNA): TGTGCCAGCAGTTTAAACCTGGTTCAAGCTCAGCCCCAGCATTTT. This sequence encodes CASSLNLVQAQPQHF.

V usage is TRBV28 and J usage is TRBJ2-7; D may match TRBD1 or TRBD2 (5 bases each). CDR1 and CDR2 from the germline V gene are MDHEN and SYDVKM. With 7 bases removed from V and 2 bases from J, the gap between germline ends came to 9 bases. The CDR3 loop spans 12 amino acids. In DNA, the CDR3 is TGTGCCAGCATCGGGGCGACCTACGAGCAGTACTTC. This sequence encodes CASIGATYEQYF.